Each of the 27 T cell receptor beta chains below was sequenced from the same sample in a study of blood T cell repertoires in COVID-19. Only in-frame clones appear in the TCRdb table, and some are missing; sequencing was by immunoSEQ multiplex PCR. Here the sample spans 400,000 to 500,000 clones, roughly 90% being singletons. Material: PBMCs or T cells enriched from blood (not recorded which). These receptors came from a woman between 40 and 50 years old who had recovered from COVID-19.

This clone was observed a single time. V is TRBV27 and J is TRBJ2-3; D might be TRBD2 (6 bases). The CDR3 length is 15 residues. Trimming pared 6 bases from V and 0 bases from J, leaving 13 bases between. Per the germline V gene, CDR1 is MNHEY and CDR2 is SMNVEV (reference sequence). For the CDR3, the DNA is TGTGCCAGCAGCCTGGGACTCCTCAGCACAGATACGCAGTATTTT. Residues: CASSLGLLSTDTQYF.

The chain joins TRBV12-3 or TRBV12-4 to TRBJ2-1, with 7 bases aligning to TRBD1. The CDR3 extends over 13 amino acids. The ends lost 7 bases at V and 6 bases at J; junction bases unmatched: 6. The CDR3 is CASNDRAINEQFF. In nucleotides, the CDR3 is TGTGCCAGCAACGACAGGGCTATCAATGAGCAGTTCTTC.

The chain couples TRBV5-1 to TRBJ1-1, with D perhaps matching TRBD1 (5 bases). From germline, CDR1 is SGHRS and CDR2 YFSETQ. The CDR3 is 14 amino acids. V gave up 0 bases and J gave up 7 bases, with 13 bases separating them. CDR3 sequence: CASSLVPGHHEAFF. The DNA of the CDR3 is TGCGCCAGCAGCTTGGTCCCAGGGCATCATGAAGCTTTCTTT.

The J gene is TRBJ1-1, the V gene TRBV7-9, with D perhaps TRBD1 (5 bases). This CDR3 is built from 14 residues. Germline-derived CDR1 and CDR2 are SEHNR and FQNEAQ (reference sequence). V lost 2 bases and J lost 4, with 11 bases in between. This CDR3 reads CASSLRGMSTEAFF. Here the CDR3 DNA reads TGTGCCAGCAGCTTAAGGGGTATGAGCACTGAAGCTTTCTTT.

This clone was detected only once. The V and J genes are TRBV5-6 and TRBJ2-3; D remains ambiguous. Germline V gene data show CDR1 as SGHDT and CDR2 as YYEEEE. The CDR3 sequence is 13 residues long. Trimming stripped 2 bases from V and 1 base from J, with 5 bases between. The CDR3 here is CASSLLGTDTQYF. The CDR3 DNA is TGTGCCAGCAGCTTACTGGGCACAGATACGCAGTATTTT.

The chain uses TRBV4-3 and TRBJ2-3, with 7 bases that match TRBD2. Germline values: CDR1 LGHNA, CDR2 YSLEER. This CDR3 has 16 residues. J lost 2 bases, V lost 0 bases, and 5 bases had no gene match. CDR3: CASSQEFSGVTDTQYF. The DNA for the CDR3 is TGCGCCAGCAGCCAAGAGTTCAGCGGGGTCACAGATACGCAGTATTTT.

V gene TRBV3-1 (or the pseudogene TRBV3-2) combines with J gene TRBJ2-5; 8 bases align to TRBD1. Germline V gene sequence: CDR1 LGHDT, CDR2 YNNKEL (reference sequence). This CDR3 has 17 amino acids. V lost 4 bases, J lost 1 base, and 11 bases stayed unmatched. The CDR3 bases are TGTGCCAGCAGCCCCCACCCCCGGACAGGGCCCCAAGAGACCCAGTACTTC. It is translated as CASSPHPRTGPQETQYF.

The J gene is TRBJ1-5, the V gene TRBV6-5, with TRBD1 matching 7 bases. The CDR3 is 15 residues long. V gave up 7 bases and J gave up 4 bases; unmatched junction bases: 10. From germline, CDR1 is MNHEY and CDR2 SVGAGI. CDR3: CASIAKTGSNQPQHF. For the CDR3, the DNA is TGTGCCAGCATCGCGAAGACAGGGTCTAATCAGCCCCAGCATTTT.

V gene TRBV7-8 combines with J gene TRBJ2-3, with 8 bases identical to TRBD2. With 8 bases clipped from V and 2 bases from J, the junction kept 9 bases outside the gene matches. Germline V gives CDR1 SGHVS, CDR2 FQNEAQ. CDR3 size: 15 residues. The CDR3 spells CASATLGRVTDTQYF. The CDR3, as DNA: TGTGCCAGCGCTACGCTCGGGAGGGTCACAGATACGCAGTATTTT.

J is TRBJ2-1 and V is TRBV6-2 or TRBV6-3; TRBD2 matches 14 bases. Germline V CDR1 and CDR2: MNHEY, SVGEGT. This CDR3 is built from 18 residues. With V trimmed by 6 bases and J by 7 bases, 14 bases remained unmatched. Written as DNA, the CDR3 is TGTGCCAGCAGCTCCAGACTAGCGGGAGGGCCTGGGTGGAATGAGCAGTTCTTC. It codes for CASSSRLAGGPGWNEQFF.

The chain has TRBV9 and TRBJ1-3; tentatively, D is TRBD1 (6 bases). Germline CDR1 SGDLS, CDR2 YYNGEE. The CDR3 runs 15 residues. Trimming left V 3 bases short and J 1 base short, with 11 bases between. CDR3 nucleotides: TGTGCCAGCAGCGGGGAAGGGGGTTCTGGAAACACCATATATTTT. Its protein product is CASSGEGGSGNTIYF.

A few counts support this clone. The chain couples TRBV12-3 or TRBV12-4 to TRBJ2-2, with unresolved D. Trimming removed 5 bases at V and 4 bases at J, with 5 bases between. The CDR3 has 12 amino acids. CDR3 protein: CASSASTGELFF. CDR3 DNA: TGTGCCAGCAGTGCGAGCACCGGGGAGCTGTTTTTT.

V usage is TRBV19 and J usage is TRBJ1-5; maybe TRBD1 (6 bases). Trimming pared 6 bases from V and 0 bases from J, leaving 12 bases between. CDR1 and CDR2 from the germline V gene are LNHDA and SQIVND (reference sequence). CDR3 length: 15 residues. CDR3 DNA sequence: TGTGCCAGTAGGATGACAGGCTATAGCAATCAGCCCCAGCATTTT. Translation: CASRMTGYSNQPQHF. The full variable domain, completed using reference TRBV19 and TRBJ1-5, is DGGITQSPKYLFRKEGQNVTLSCEQNLNHDAMYWYRQDPGQGLRLIYYSQIVNDFQKGDIAEGYSVSREKKESFPLTVTSAQKNPTAFYLCASRMTGYSNQPQHFGDGTRLSIL.

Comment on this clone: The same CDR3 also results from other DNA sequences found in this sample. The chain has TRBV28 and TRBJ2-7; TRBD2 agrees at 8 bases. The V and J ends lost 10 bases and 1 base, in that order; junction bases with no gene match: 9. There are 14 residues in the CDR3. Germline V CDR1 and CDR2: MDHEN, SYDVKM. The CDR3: CATLWAGGSYEQYF. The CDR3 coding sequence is TGTGCCACCCTCTGGGCGGGAGGATCCTACGAGCAGTACTTC.

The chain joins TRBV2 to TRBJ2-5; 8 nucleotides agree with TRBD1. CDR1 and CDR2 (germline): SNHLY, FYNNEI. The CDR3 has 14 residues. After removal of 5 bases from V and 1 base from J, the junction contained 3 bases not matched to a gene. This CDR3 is CASSYGTGQETQYF. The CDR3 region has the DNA TGTGCCAGCAGTTATGGGACAGGCCAAGAGACCCAGTACTTC. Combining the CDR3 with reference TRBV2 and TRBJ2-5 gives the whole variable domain EPEVTQTPSHQVTQMGQEVILRCVPISNHLYFYWYRQILGQKVEFLVSFYNNEISEKSEIFDDQFSVERPDGSNFTLKIRSTKLEDSAMYFCASSYGTGQETQYFGPGTRLLVL.

CDR3 nucleotides: TGTGCCAGCAGTCCCGCGACTAGCGGACCTTACAATGAGCAGTTCTTC. It is translated as CASSPATSGPYNEQFF. The chain links TRBV27 to TRBJ2-1, with 9 bases fitting TRBD2. The CDR3 runs 16 residues. Trimming removed 5 bases from V and 4 bases from J; junction bases left unmatched: 9. CDR1 is MNHEY and CDR2 is SMNVEV in the germline V gene (reference sequence).

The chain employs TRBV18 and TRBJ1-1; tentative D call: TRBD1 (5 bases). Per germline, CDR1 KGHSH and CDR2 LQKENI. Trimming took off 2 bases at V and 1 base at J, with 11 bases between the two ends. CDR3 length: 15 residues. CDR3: CASSPEQGRNTEAFF. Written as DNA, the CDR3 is TGTGCCAGCTCACCAGAGCAGGGTCGGAACACTGAAGCTTTCTTT. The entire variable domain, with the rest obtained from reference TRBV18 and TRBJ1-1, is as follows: NAGVMQNPRHLVRRRGQEARLRCSPMKGHSHVYWYRQLPEEGLKFMVYLQKENIIDESGMPKERFSAEFPKEGPSILRIQQVVRGDSAAYFCASSPEQGRNTEAFFGQGTRLTVV.

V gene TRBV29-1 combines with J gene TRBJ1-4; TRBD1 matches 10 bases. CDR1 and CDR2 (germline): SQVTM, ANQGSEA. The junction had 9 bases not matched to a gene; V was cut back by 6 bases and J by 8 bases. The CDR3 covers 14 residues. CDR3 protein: CSVLTGGAWEKLFF. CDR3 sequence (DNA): TGCAGCGTACTGACAGGGGGCGCCTGGGAAAAACTGTTTTTT.

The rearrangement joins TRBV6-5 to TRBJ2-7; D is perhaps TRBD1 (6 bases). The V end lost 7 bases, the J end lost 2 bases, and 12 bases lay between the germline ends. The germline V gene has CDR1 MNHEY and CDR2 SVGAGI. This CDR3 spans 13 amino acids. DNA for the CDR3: TGTGCCAGCACCGACAGGCTAGCCTACGAGCAGTACTTC. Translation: CASTDRLAYEQYF.

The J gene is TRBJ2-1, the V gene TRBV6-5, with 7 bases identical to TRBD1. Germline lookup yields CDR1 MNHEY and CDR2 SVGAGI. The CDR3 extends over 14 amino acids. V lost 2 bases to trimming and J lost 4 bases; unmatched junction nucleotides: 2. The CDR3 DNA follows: TGTGCCAGCAGTTACGGCAGGGGGTACAATGAGCAGTTCTTC. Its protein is CASSYGRGYNEQFF.

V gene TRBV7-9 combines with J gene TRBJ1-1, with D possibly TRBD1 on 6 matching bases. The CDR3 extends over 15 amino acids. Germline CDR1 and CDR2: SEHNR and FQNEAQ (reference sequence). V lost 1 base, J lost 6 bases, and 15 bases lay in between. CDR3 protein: CASSLVGAGPPEAFF. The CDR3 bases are TGTGCCAGCAGCTTAGTGGGGGCCGGGCCCCCTGAAGCTTTCTTT.

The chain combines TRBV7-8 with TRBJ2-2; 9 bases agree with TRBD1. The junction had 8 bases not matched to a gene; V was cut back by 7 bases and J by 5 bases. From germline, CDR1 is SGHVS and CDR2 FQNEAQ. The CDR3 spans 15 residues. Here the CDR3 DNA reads TGTGCCAGCAACCCCGGGACAGGGAGGACCGGGGAGCTGTTTTTT. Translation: CASNPGTGRTGELFF.

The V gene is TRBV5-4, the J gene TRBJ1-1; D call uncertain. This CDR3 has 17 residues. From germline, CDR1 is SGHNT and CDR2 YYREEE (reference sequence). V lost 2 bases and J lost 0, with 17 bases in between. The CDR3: CASSFGSWEGMNTEAFF. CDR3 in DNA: TGTGCCAGCAGCTTTGGGTCCTGGGAGGGAATGAACACTGAAGCTTTCTTT.

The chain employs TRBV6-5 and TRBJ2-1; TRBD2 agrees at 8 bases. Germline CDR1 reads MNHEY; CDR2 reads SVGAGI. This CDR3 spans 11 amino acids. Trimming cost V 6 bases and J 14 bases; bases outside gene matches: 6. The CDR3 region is CASSRGLAEFF. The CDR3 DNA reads TGTGCCAGCAGCCGCGGACTAGCAGAGTTCTTC.

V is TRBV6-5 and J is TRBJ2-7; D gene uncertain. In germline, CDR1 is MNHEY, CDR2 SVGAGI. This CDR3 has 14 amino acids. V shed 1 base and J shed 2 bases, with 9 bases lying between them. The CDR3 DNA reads TGTGCCAGCAGTTACTTCGGCGGAACCTACGAGCAGTACTTC. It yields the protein CASSYFGGTYEQYF.

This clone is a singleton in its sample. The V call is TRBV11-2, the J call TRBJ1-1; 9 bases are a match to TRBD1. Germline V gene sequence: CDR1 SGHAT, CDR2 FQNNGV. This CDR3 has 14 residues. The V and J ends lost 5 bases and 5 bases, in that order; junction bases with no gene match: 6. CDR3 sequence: CASSPGQGGTEAFF. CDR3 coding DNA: TGTGCCAGCAGCCCGGGACAGGGAGGGACTGAAGCTTTCTTT.

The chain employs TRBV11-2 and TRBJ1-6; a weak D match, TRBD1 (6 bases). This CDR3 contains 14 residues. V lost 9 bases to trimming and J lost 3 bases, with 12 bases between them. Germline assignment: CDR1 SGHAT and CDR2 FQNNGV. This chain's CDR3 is CASQGTNYNSPLHF. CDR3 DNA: TGTGCCAGTCAAGGGACAAACTATAATTCACCCCTCCACTTT.